This TCR beta chain comes out of a study of cytomegalovirus exposure and HLA in healthy donors (dated by TCRdb to about 2017). For the wider study: In an earlier analysis of 587 of the donors, around 290 Gb of sequence data and 95 million to 130 million unique TCR beta sequences from about 190 million T cells were reported. An early release that covered fewer than 800 HLA-typed donors contained approximately 300 gigabases of sequencing data and 65 million to 100 million unique TCR sequences. Of the roughly 390 genotyped donors, 81% fell in the genetic ancestry cluster associated with self-reported Caucasian donors. The study was designed to test whether signatures of past pathogen exposure could be identified by cataloging public T cell receptors. The study used immunosequencing to profile the T cell repertoires of about 670 subjects and linked those repertoires to cytomegalovirus serostatus. In addition to the first cohort of about 650 subjects, a separate validation cohort of 120 different subjects was used. To predict cytomegalovirus infection status, the study combined high-throughput TCR immunosequencing, statistical association of individual TCRs with disease status, and machine learning. To study patterns of TCR occurrence, a later analysis re-analyzed previously published TCR beta repertoires from several hundred donors and added high-resolution HLA genotyping. Rather than using new phenotypic data, the later analysis identified candidate immune exposures from TCR beta sequences and from how often those sequences occurred across donors. An earlier analysis of several hundred of the donors applied high-throughput TCR beta sequencing to assess whether each TCR beta V gene segment acted as functional or pseudogenic. Donor age, sex, ethnicity and CMV serostatus were collected together with the repertoire data. Genome-wide SNP genotypes for about 65% of the 666 donors were used in a later genetic analysis, which treated that subset as a discovery cohort. Every discovery cohort repertoire had been produced on one sequencing platform. Both class I and class II loci were covered by HLA typing, at four-digit resolution. The number of typed donors differed by locus: about 629-630 for A, B, C, DRB1 and DQB1; 500 to 550 for DQA1; approximately 600 for DPA1; and around 450 for DPB1. Because of strong linkage in the cohort, roughly five DR-DQ haplotypes were treated as single units for association and clustering. Among around 400 genotyped donors of the cohort, an average of around 240,000 unique TCR beta nucleotide sequences was sequenced per donor, of which roughly 18% were non-productive.

A note on this clone: Which antigen it targets is not known. No base quality values were provided; no much bigger clone lies one nucleotide off.

Library preparation used the immunoSEQ multiplex PCR assay. The multiplex PCR relied on a mix of 60 forward primers for TCR Vbeta segments and 13 reverse primers for TCR Jbeta segments. The CDR3 region of rearranged TCR beta genes was amplified from genomic DNA with a multiplex PCR assay. The Illumina HiSeq System was used to sequence the amplified TCR beta libraries as 87-base-pair reads. From the authors' description of their analysis: A later analysis tallied roughly 80 million unique TCR beta chains across the 700 or so repertoires, and approximately 12 million of those chains were shared by two or more donors. A nearest-neighbor algorithm error-corrected the raw reads and collapsed the reads into unique sequences, merging closely related sequences to remove PCR and sequencing errors. To assign V, D and J gene segments, CDR3 sequences were aligned to IMGT reference sequences. For a sequence to be retained, a match of at least six nucleotides to both a V gene segment and a J gene segment was required. Rearrangements were called productive when the CDR3 lacked stop codons and stayed in frame with V and J; all others were non-productive. CDR3 was defined according to IMGT convention as the region running from the second conserved V-encoded cysteine to the conserved J-encoded phenylalanine. The earlier analysis of about 640 of the donors excluded any sequence lacking an unambiguous match to a single V gene segment. In an earlier analysis of 450 to 700 of the donors, V segments were called functional above 56.7% productive rearrangements and were called segregating when the between-donor standard deviation exceeded 5%. A statistical classification framework was built for diagnosing cytomegalovirus status from the catalog of TCR beta chain sequences. A later analysis assigned V and J genes by comparing TCR nucleotide sequences with IMGT/GENE-DB human TR gene sequences. A later analysis assigned CDR3 sequences and most-parsimonious VDJ recombination scenarios with the TCRdist pipeline. In a later analysis, each TCR beta chain was defined by its CDR3 amino acid sequence together with its V-gene family, and reads without a unique V-gene family were excluded. As a way to deal with suspected cross-contamination and a sequencing artifact, a later analysis dropped approximately 590 nucleotide sequences that were highly shared and had low generation probability. For each public chain, a later analysis derived a clonal expansion index from normalized ranks of inferred template counts within each repertoire. Generation probabilities in a later analysis came from a VDJ recombination model fitted to out-of-frame rearrangements, and those results were checked against IGoR. Hypergeometric tests were used in a later analysis to score TCR-TCR, TCR-HLA and TCR-CMV co-occurrence, with a repertoire-size bias correction applied to the TCR pairs. False discovery rates were estimated in a later analysis by permuting HLA or CMV assignments 20 times. In a later analysis, co-occurring TCRs were grouped with DBSCAN, and TCRdist sequence similarity was added when clustering was performed within HLA-allele-positive subsets. Co-occurrence clustering excluded repertoires with fewer than 30,000 or more than 120,000 public chains, plus five with anomalous nucleotide sharing. TCRdb obtained this table from immuneACCESS and retained in-frame rearrangements with V and J assigned. These tables miss some clones; where compared with another copy, unresolved V genes account for less than half of the shortfall, and the remainder is unexplained. The V and J calls and clone size come from that table; D and trimming were worked out from the DNA. Counted in this sample were 220,000 or so clones; about 78% of them appeared once. The ten largest clones take up 3% to 4% of the sample.

What the work shows at the level of the full study, not this receptor alone: Correlated functional status among segregating V segments might be attributable to linkage disequilibrium, but an unknown experimental factor could not be ruled out. In a later analysis, HLA-associated TCR beta chains were found to be more clonally expanded and to have lower generation probabilities than equally common non-associated chains. It was suggested by the authors that the approach could potentially be generalized to other disease states and immunological phenotypes. Because counts were too low, seventeen rarely observed V segments, including chromosome 9 orphons, were excluded from the earlier analysis of several hundred of the donors. The sequencing pipeline was judged likely to have produced a cluster of highly shared sequence variants as a technical artifact. In a later genetic analysis, fewer N-insertions in productive TCRs were reported among donors in an Asian-associated ancestry cluster than the approximately 630-donor mean. An earlier analysis of around 600 of the donors showed that most TCR beta V segments appeared in productive rearrangements either about 90% or about 30% of the time, which broadly matched IMGT annotations. Because some donors lacked HLA typing at each locus, the association tests relied only on the typed subset. Most TCR sequences were observed very rarely across donors, whereas some public TCRs were present in many individuals. In vitro tests confirmed that three of the cytomegalovirus-associated TCR beta chains recognize cytomegalovirus antigens. A later analysis associated about 16,000 TCR beta sequences with specific HLA alleles at a false discovery rate of 0.05. A later genetic analysis associated a missense DCLRE1C variant with V-gene and J-gene trimming of TCR beta chains, and an independent cohort replicated the association. The presence/absence analyses assumed that sequencing depth was roughly uniform across donors, and that assumption may not be true. Immune exposure information for the cohort was limited to CMV serostatus. In the study, 150 to 200 TCR beta chains were listed as associated with cytomegalovirus. According to a later analysis, TCR association rates differed among HLA loci, with DRB1 alleles showing the most associated TCRs and HLA-C alleles showing the fewest. Only TCR beta chains were sequenced in this cohort, and the absence of alpha or paired-chain data limited detectable features. A later analysis found that most CMV-associated TCR beta chains appeared HLA-restricted, with HLA associations seemingly driven largely by CMV exposure. A later analysis reported that several top co-occurrence clusters appeared linked to parvovirus B19, influenza, CMV and Epstein-Barr virus. A further reported finding was that TCR beta sequences accurately predicted the HLA-A and HLA-B alleles for most subjects in the first cohort. The classifier was reported to diagnose cytomegalovirus status with high specificity and sensitivity in both the original and validation cohorts. When HLA alleles, especially DR and DQ, strongly co-occurred, TCR associations were difficult to assign to individual alleles.

The cohort was made up of roughly 670 healthy bone marrow donors. Cohort members were all nominally healthy when sampled, although unrecorded immune exposures were likely present. The donor tested CMV seronegative, placing the donor among the 352 seronegative members of the cohort. A peripheral blood sample was provided by each donor, and peripheral blood mononuclear cells were used for TCR beta sequencing. Genomic DNA was extracted from the blood cell samples with the Qiagen DNeasy Blood Extraction Kit. This sequence was found in a male donor in good health and CMV-seronegative. Sequencing was carried out using PBMCs.

The CDR3 amino acid sequence is: CSVVSGDGETQYF. In nucleotides, the sequence is TGCAGCGTTGTATCAGGGGACGGGGAGACCCAGTACTTC. The chain is made from TRBV29-1 and TRBJ2-5; a tentative D match to TRBD1 spans 6 bases. V loses 4 bases of germline sequence and J loses 5 bases, and the interval between the two ends is 14 bases. From the cysteine up to the phenylalanine, the CDR3 has a length of 13 residues. Only the CDR3 portion is preserved as DNA: 39 bases, with reading frame beginning at the first base. The germline V gene supplies CDR1 SQVTM and CDR2 ANQGSEA.